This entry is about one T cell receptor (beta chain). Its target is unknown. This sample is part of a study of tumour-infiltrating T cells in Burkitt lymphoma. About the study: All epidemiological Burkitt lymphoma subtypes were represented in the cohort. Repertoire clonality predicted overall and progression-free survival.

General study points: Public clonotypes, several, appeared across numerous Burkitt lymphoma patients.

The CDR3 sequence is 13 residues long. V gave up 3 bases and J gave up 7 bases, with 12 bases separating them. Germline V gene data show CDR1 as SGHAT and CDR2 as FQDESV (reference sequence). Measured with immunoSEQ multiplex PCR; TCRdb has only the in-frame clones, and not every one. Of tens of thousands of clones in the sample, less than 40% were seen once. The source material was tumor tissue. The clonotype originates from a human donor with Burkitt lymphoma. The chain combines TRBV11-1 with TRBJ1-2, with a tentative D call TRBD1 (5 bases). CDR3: CASSFGQGGGYTF. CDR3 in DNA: TGTGCCAGCAGCTTCGGTCAGGGAGGTGGCTACACCTTC.